This TCR beta chain stems from a study of response to subunit inactivated influenza vaccine. The CDR3 consists of 14 residues. Between the trimmed V and J ends, which lost 4 bases and 4 bases, there was a span of 12 bases. Germline CDR1 reads KGHDR; CDR2 reads SFDVKD. Broader study findings: The authors offered the suggestion that each seasonal influenza vaccination recruits few new T cells.

As for this clonotype: Its antigen is not known.

TCRdb reprocessed the RT-PCR reads via MiXCR and lists one record per CDR3 protein. The sample carries 800,000 or so distinct CDR3 sequences, 20% to 25% recorded once. This clonotype was obtained from a man aged 50 or older who received an inactivated influenza vaccine. The gene calls are TRBV24-1 and TRBJ1-1, with D perhaps matching TRBD1 (5 bases). The specimen comprised PBMCs from blood, sampled 4 to 6 days after vaccination. The CDR3 spells CATSDNGRGTEAFF. The CDR3 DNA reads TGTGCCACCAGTGACAACGGGAGGGGCACTGAAGCTTTCTTT.